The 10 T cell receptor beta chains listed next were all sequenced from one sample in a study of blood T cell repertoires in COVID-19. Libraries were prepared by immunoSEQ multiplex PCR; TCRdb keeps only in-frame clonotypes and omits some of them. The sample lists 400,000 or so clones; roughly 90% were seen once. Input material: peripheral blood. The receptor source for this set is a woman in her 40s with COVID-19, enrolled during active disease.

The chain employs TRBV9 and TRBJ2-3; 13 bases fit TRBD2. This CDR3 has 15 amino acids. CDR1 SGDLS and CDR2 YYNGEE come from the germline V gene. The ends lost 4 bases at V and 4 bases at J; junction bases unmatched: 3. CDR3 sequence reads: CASSPLAGGSDTQYF. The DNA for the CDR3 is TGTGCCAGCAGCCCACTAGCGGGAGGGTCAGATACGCAGTATTTT.

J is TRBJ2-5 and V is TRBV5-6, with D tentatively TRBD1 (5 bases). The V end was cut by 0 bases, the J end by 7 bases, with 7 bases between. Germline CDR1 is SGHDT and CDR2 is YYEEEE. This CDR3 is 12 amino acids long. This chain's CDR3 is CASSLDRGTQYF. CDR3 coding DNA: TGTGCCAGCAGCTTGGATAGGGGGACCCAGTACTTC.

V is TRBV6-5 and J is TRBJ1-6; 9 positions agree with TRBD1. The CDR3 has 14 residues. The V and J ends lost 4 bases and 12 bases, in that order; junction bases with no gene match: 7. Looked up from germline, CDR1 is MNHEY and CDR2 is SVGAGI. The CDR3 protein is CASSSMTGGVPLHF. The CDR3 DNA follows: TGTGCCAGCAGTTCAATGACAGGGGGGGTACCCCTCCACTTT.

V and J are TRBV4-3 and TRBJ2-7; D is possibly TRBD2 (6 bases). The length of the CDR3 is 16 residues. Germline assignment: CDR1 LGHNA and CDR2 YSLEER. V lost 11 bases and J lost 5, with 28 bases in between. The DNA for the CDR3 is TGCGCCCCAGCTATGGGGGAGGCATGTTCGAGCCACGAGCAGTACTTC. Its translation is CAPAMGEACSSHEQYF.

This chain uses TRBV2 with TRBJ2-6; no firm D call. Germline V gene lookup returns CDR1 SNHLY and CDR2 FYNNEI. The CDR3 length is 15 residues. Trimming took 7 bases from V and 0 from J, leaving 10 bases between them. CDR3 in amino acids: CASNRRSSGANVLTF. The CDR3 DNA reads TGTGCCAGCAACCGACGGAGCTCTGGGGCCAACGTCCTGACTTTC.

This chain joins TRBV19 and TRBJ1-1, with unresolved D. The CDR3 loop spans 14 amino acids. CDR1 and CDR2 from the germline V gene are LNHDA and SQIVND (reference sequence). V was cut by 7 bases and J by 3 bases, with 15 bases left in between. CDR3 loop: CASTIGSQDTEAFF. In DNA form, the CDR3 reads TGTGCCAGTACCATAGGGAGTCAGGACACTGAAGCTTTCTTT.

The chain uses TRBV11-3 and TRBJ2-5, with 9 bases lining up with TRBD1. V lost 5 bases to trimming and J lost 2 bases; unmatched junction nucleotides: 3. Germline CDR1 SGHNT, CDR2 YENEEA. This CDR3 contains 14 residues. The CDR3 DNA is TGTGCCAGCAGCCGTGACAGGGGGCAAGAGACCCAGTACTTC. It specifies CASSRDRGQETQYF.

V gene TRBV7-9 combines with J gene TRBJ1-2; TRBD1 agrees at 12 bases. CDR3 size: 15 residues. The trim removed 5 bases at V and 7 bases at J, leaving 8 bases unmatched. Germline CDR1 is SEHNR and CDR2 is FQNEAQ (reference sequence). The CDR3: CASSAWDRGRGGYTF. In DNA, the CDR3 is TGTGCCAGCAGCGCATGGGACAGGGGGCGCGGTGGCTACACCTTC.

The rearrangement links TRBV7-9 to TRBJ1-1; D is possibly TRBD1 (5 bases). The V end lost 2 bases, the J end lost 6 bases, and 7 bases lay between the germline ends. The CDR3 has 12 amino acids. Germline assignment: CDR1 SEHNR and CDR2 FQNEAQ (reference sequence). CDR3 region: CASSLTGAEAFF. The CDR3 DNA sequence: TGTGCCAGCAGCTTAACGGGGGCTGAAGCTTTCTTT.

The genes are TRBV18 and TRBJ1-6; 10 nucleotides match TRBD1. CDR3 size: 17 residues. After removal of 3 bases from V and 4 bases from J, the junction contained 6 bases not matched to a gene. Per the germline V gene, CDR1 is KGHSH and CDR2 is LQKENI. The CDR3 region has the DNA TGTGCCAGCTCACCCCCCGGGACAGGGGCATATAATTCACCCCTCCACTTT. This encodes CASSPPGTGAYNSPLHF.